A single sample is the source of the 7 T cell receptor beta chains below, sequenced in a study of cytomegalovirus exposure and HLA in healthy donors. 13 Jbeta primers and 60 Vbeta primers were used for the PCR. Assay used: immunoSEQ multiplex PCR; TCRdb lists only in-frame clones, some missing. Of about 200,000 clones in the sample, roughly four fifths were seen once. Sample: PBMCs. The receptors come from a man aged 25 to 45 in good health and CMV-seronegative.

The V and J genes are TRBV7-2 and TRBJ2-7; 7 positions match TRBD1. V lost 5 bases to trimming and J lost 1 base; unmatched junction nucleotides: 5. Germline CDR1 SGHTA, CDR2 FQGNSA. CDR3 length: 14 residues. The DNA of the CDR3 is TGTGCCAGCAGCCTTGGGACAGCATCCTACGAGCAGTACTTC. This encodes CASSLGTASYEQYF.

The J gene is TRBJ1-1, the V gene TRBV4-1; the match to TRBD1 covers 8 bases. The CDR3 has 16 amino acids. The germline CDR1 and CDR2 sequences are MGHRA and YSYEKL. With V trimmed by 2 bases and J by 4 bases, 9 bases remained unmatched. CDR3 protein: CASSQTPRGQGTEAFF. The CDR3 nucleotides are TGCGCCAGCAGCCAAACACCCAGGGGGCAGGGCACTGAAGCTTTCTTT.

The chain combines TRBV11-2 with TRBJ2-5, with TRBD2 matching 8 bases. Looked up from germline, CDR1 is SGHAT and CDR2 is FQNNGV. The CDR3 loop spans 13 amino acids. J was trimmed by 7 bases and V by 1 base; bases with no gene match: 2. The CDR3 region is CASSLAGGSTQYF. CDR3 nucleotide sequence: TGTGCCAGCAGCTTAGCGGGAGGGTCGACCCAGTACTTC.

The chain couples TRBV7-9 to TRBJ2-6; no clear D gene. V lost 7 bases to trimming and J lost 1 base, with 8 bases between them. The CDR3 extends over 14 amino acids. CDR1 and CDR2 from the germline V gene are SEHNR and FQNEAQ (reference sequence). CDR3 residues: CASIPRSGANVLTF. The CDR3 nucleotides are TGTGCCAGCATCCCCCGGTCTGGGGCCAACGTCCTGACTTTC.

The chain has TRBV29-1 and TRBJ2-7; D possibly corresponds to TRBD2 (6 bases). The V gene lost 7 bases and the J gene lost 4 bases, with 14 bases spanning the gap. CDR1 SQVTM and CDR2 ANQGSEA come from the germline V gene. This CDR3 has 12 residues. CDR3 region: CSALTSFYEQYF. The CDR3 nucleotides are TGCAGCGCGTTGACTAGTTTTTACGAGCAGTACTTC.

The rearrangement links TRBV19 to TRBJ2-7; no clear D. V gave up 3 bases and J gave up 3 bases, with 15 bases separating them. Germline V CDR1 and CDR2: LNHDA, SQIVND (reference sequence). The CDR3 contains 15 residues. The CDR3 protein is CASSINPEAFYEQYF. The CDR3 DNA follows: TGTGCCAGTAGTATCAACCCCGAGGCTTTCTACGAGCAGTACTTC. The variable domain in full, completed from reference TRBV19 and TRBJ2-7, reads DGGITQSPKYLFRKEGQNVTLSCEQNLNHDAMYWYRQDPGQGLRLIYYSQIVNDFQKGDIAEGYSVSREKKESFPLTVTSAQKNPTAFYLCASSINPEAFYEQYFGPGTRLTVT.

The CDR3 coding sequence is TGTGCCAGCAGCCTGTCGAAGGGGTACGAGCAGTACTTC. It translates to CASSLSKGYEQYF. This chain joins TRBV28 and TRBJ2-7; D perhaps matches TRBD1 (5 bases). CDR3 size: 13 residues. Germline V gives CDR1 MDHEN, CDR2 SYDVKM. The V and J ends lost 6 bases and 4 bases respectively, with 13 bases between them.